The 21 T cell receptor beta chains in this list originate from one sample, sequenced in a study of blood T cell repertoires in COVID-19. TCRdb's copy holds only in-frame clones and misses some; the assay was immunoSEQ multiplex PCR. The sample carries approximately 210,000 clones, 65% to 85% recorded once. The specimen sequenced was PBMCs or T cells enriched from blood (not recorded which). Receptor source: a man aged 30-40 years with acute COVID-19.

The rearrangement links TRBV5-4 to TRBJ1-3; no definite D call. V lost 4 bases and J lost 0, with 11 bases in between. In germline, CDR1 is SGHNT, CDR2 YYREEE (reference sequence). This CDR3 region has 15 residues. The CDR3 bases are TGTGCCAGCAGCACGGCGGGGTACTCTGGAAACACCATATATTTT. It yields the protein CASSTAGYSGNTIYF.

The chain has TRBV6-5 and TRBJ2-3; 10 nucleotides match TRBD2. Losses at the gene ends were 4 bases for V and 0 bases for J; bases not matched to a gene: 4. Germline V gives CDR1 MNHEY, CDR2 SVGAGI. This CDR3 contains 16 residues. CDR3 in DNA: TGTGCCAGCAGTTGGATAGCGGGGGGAAGCACAGATACGCAGTATTTT. Translation: CASSWIAGGSTDTQYF.

The rearrangement joins TRBV5-4 to TRBJ1-1; D is perhaps TRBD1 (5 bases). In germline, CDR1 is SGHNT, CDR2 YYREEE (reference sequence). Trimming removed 1 base from V and 1 base from J, with 11 bases in between. The CDR3 has 15 amino acids. This chain's CDR3 is CASSLLGGSNTEAFF. The CDR3 bases are TGTGCCAGCAGCTTGTTGGGGGGATCGAACACTGAAGCTTTCTTT.

The rearrangement links TRBV5-1 to TRBJ2-5, with 8 bases that match TRBD2. CDR1 is SGHRS and CDR2 is YFSETQ in the germline V gene. Trimming removed 3 bases from V and 2 bases from J; junction bases left unmatched: 3. The CDR3 has 14 residues. This chain's CDR3 is CASSWTSSQETQYF. The CDR3, as DNA: TGCGCCAGCAGCTGGACTAGCTCACAAGAGACCCAGTACTTC.

This clone came up once. The CDR3 sequence is CAISESTGSYEQYF. CDR3 DNA sequence: TGTGCCATCAGTGAGTCGACGGGCTCCTACGAGCAGTACTTC. V and J are TRBV10-3 and TRBJ2-7; D is undetermined. V lost 0 bases to trimming and J lost 0 bases, with 6 bases between them. CDR1 and CDR2 from the germline V gene are ENHRY and SYGVKD. The CDR3 covers 14 residues.

The CDR3 DNA follows: TGTGCCAGCAGTCCCCCGGTGCAGGGGAGCTATGGCTACACCTTC. Translated: CASSPPVQGSYGYTF. The chain uses TRBV4-2 and TRBJ1-2, with D possibly being TRBD1 (6 bases). V was trimmed by 6 bases and J by 4 bases, leaving 18 bases between them. Germline lookup yields CDR1 LGHNA and CDR2 YNFKEQ. CDR3 length: 15 residues.

The CDR3 DNA reads TGTGCCAGCAGCTTAGTCAGGAAAAACTCACCCCTCCACTTT. It yields the protein CASSLVRKNSPLHF. The V gene is TRBV11-2, the J gene TRBJ1-6; D gene unclear. CDR1 is SGHAT, CDR2 FQNNGV, per germline. This CDR3 is built from 14 residues. With 1 base removed from V and 10 bases from J, the gap between germline ends came to 11 bases.

This clone came up once. V usage is TRBV9 and J usage is TRBJ1-2, with unresolved D. Trimming pared 3 bases from V and 8 bases from J, leaving 11 bases between. This CDR3 contains 12 residues. The germline gives CDR1 SGDLS, CDR2 YYNGEE. In DNA, the CDR3 is TGTGCCAGCAGCGACGCCCTAGGAGGCTACACCTTC. Translating it yields CASSDALGGYTF.

The chain has TRBV19 and TRBJ2-2; D not certain. The CDR3 covers 13 residues. The V gene lost 0 bases and the J gene lost 8 bases, with 7 bases spanning the gap. From germline, CDR1 is LNHDA and CDR2 SQIVND (reference sequence). The CDR3 bases are TGTGCCAGTAGTATAGACCCCCGGGGGGAGCTGTTTTTT. Translation: CASSIDPRGELFF.

V is TRBV11-1 and J is TRBJ2-7; D is possibly TRBD2 (5 bases). Germline V CDR1 and CDR2: SGHAT, FQDESV (reference sequence). The CDR3 loop spans 14 amino acids. The V end was cut by 6 bases, the J end by 7 bases, with 19 bases between. The CDR3 DNA sequence: TGTGCCAGCAGAAAGGAGGACCCCCTGAGGGAGCAGTACTTC. It codes for CASRKEDPLREQYF.

The chain links TRBV12-3 or TRBV12-4 to TRBJ1-6; D is perhaps TRBD1 (6 bases). The CDR3 sequence is 13 residues long. V was shortened by 5 bases and J by 7 bases, with 9 bases between the two germline ends. This chain's CDR3 is CASSQQGNSPLHF. Written as DNA, the CDR3 is TGTGCCAGCAGTCAACAGGGAAATTCACCCCTCCACTTT.

This clone was counted once. The J gene is TRBJ2-5, the V gene TRBV29-1; D not certain. Trimming stripped 5 bases from V and 4 bases from J, with 8 bases between. This CDR3 has 11 residues. Germline CDR1 is SQVTM and CDR2 is ANQGSEA. CDR3 sequence: CSVIPGETQYF. The DNA for the CDR3 is TGCAGCGTTATCCCGGGAGAGACCCAGTACTTC.

The chain is built from TRBV24-1 and TRBJ2-1; 12 bases agree with TRBD2. Trimming removed 5 bases from V and 8 bases from J; junction bases left unmatched: 12. The CDR3 is 17 residues long. Germline V CDR1 and CDR2: KGHDR, SFDVKD. The CDR3 loop is CATSGRSSGGAIDEQFF. CDR3 in DNA: TGTGCCACCAGTGGCCGGTCTAGCGGGGGGGCCATTGATGAGCAGTTCTTC.

The CDR3 reads CASTPNGNTGELFF. The DNA for the CDR3 is TGCGCCAGCACTCCAAACGGGAACACCGGGGAGCTGTTTTTT. This chain joins TRBV10-1 and TRBJ2-2; D call uncertain. The length of the CDR3 is 14 residues. The germline V and J ends were trimmed by 7 bases and 1 base, with 10 bases remaining between them. Germline V gene data show CDR1 as WNHNN and CDR2 as SYGVQD (reference sequence).

The chain is built from TRBV30 and TRBJ2-7; D might be TRBD1 (5 bases). V was pared by 1 base and J by 0 bases, with 10 bases between. The CDR3 has 14 amino acids. Germline CDR1 is GTSNPN and CDR2 is SVGIG (reference sequence). CDR3 sequence: CAWSEDTASYEQYF. The CDR3 bases are TGTGCCTGGAGTGAGGACACGGCCTCCTACGAGCAGTACTTC.

As DNA, the CDR3 is TGTGCCAGCAGCGTAGATGACAGGGTATTAGGAAACACCATATATTTT. It specifies CASSVDDRVLGNTIYF. This sequence joins TRBV9 and TRBJ1-3; 7 positions match TRBD1. The CDR3 is 16 residues long. After removal of 0 bases from V and 4 bases from J, the junction contained 7 bases not matched to a gene. Germline V lookup: CDR1 SGDLS, CDR2 YYNGEE.

The chain recombines TRBV11-2 with TRBJ1-5, with D possibly being TRBD1 (5 bases). Germline V gene lookup returns CDR1 SGHAT and CDR2 FQNNGV. Trimming took off 1 base at V and 3 bases at J, with 10 bases between the two ends. The CDR3 sequence is 15 residues long. The CDR3 region has the DNA TGTGCCAGCAGCTTAGGACAGACCAACAATCAGCCCCAGCATTTT. This gives the protein CASSLGQTNNQPQHF.

There are a few counts of this clone. The chain has TRBV6-5 and TRBJ2-7, with 8 bases fitting TRBD2. Germline CDR1 MNHEY, CDR2 SVGAGI. CDR3 length: 15 amino acids. V lost 7 bases, J lost 4 bases, and 12 bases stayed unmatched. CDR3 nucleotide sequence: TGTGCCAGCATCCAACGCGGGGGGACGCTTTACGAGCAGTACTTC. Translating it yields CASIQRGGTLYEQYF.

The chain employs TRBV27 and TRBJ2-7; 12 bases are shared with TRBD2. CDR1 is MNHEY and CDR2 is SMNVEV in the germline V gene (reference sequence). Trimming at V came to 5 bases and at J to 5 bases, leaving 13 bases not matched to a gene. The CDR3 is made up of 17 amino acids. In nucleotides, the CDR3 is TGTGCCAGCAGTCTTTCACGACTAGCGGGAGACTTGGACGAGCAGTACTTC. Its translation: CASSLSRLAGDLDEQYF.

The chain couples TRBV13 to TRBJ2-5; the match to TRBD1 covers 9 bases. CDR3 length: 15 residues. V was pared by 0 bases and J by 5 bases, with 4 bases of the junction left unmatched. Germline assignment: CDR1 PRHDT and CDR2 FYEKMQ (reference sequence). The chain's CDR3 is CASSLGDRGGETQYF. CDR3 coding DNA: TGTGCCAGCAGCTTAGGGGACAGGGGTGGTGAGACCCAGTACTTC.

The J gene is TRBJ2-1, the V gene TRBV5-1, with TRBD2 identical over 9 bases. CDR1 is SGHRS and CDR2 is YFSETQ in the germline V gene. The CDR3 length is 17 residues. V shed 0 bases and J 3 bases; nucleotides not matched to a gene: 7. The CDR3 DNA follows: TGCGCCAGCAGCTTGGCCGCCAGCGGGGGGTACTACAATGAGCAGTTCTTC. Encoded protein: CASSLAASGGYYNEQFF.